This TCR beta chain derives from a study of blood T cell repertoires in COVID-19. Clones were read by immunoSEQ multiplex PCR, and TCRdb kept only the in-frame ones, dropping some. The repertoire consists of 150,000 to 190,000 clones, with 65% to 90% occurring once and the leading ten covering just over 9.5%. Germline trimming cut 10 bases from V and 5 bases from J; bases unmatched to any gene: 11. CDR3 length: 14 amino acids. CDR1 and CDR2 (germline): MDHEN, SYDVKM. Sequenced: peripheral blood. The sequence was obtained from a woman in her forties or fifties with acute or convalescent COVID-19. V usage is TRBV28 and J usage is TRBJ1-2, with 9 bases fitting TRBD1. For the CDR3, the DNA is TGTGCCACGCCGCTCGACAGGGGGACTTATGGCTACACCTTC. It is translated as CATPLDRGTYGYTF.